The rows below give T cell receptor beta chains drawn from one sample of a study of T cell responses to AZD1222 COVID-19 vaccine. Some clones are missing from TCRdb's copy, which holds only in-frame ones; the method was immunoSEQ multiplex PCR. The sample records approximately 200,000 clones, 80% to 95% being singletons. The sample was peripheral blood, taken 28 days after the second AZD1222 dose. All receptors derive from an adult who received the AZD1222 COVID-19 vaccine. Each CDR3 is given with its conserved first and last residue. A D gene is named only where the DNA matches it firmly. The size of a clone is reported for some rows only, either as once, few or many, or as a class for expanded clones.

abundance: -; d_gene: TRBD1; v_gene: TRBV7-9; j_gene: TRBJ2-7; CDR3nt: TGTGCCAGCAGTTACGGGACAGAAATCTACGAGCAGTACTTC; CDR3aa: CASSYGTEIYEQYF
abundance: -; d_gene: -; v_gene: TRBV18; j_gene: TRBJ2-7; CDR3nt: TGTGCCAGCTCACCAAGTTTCGGGGGCACCTACGAGCAGTACTTC; CDR3aa: CASSPSFGGTYEQYF
abundance: -; d_gene: -; v_gene: TRBV20-1; j_gene: TRBJ2-1; CDR3nt: TGCAGTGCTAGTCTAGGGCGAGCAGGCTCCTACAATGAGCAGTTCTTC; CDR3aa: CSASLGRAGSYNEQFF
abundance: -; d_gene: -; v_gene: TRBV18; j_gene: TRBJ1-3; CDR3nt: TGTGCCAGCTCACCTAACACTGGAAACACCATATATTTT; CDR3aa: CASSPNTGNTIYF
abundance: -; d_gene: TRBD1; v_gene: TRBV3-1/TRBV3-2; j_gene: TRBJ2-4; CDR3nt: TGTGCCAGCAGCCAAGAAGGGGGCGGCAGGGGAACCAAAAACATTCAGTACTTC; CDR3aa: CASSQEGGGRGTKNIQYF
abundance: -; d_gene: -; v_gene: TRBV28; j_gene: TRBJ1-5; CDR3nt: TGTGCCAGCAGGACAGTTAGCAATCAGCCCCAGCATTTT; CDR3aa: CASRTVSNQPQHF
abundance: once; d_gene: TRBD1; v_gene: TRBV15; j_gene: TRBJ1-5; CDR3nt: TGTGCCACCAGCACAGGGGGGCCTCAGCCCCAGCATTTT; CDR3aa: CATSTGGPQPQHF
abundance: -; d_gene: TRBD1; v_gene: TRBV6-4; j_gene: TRBJ1-1; CDR3nt: TGTGCCAGCAGTAACTCTGGCAGGGGGCGTACTGAAGCTTTCTTT; CDR3aa: CASSNSGRGRTEAFF
abundance: -; d_gene: -; v_gene: TRBV7-9; j_gene: TRBJ2-7; CDR3nt: TGTGCCAGCAGCTATTTGGGCGGGCCAACCTACGAGCAGTACTTC; CDR3aa: CASSYLGGPTYEQYF
abundance: -; d_gene: -; v_gene: TRBV11-2; j_gene: TRBJ1-6; CDR3nt: TGTGCCAGCAGTCAAAGTGGGCTATACCCCCTCCACTTT; CDR3aa: CASSQSGLYPLHF
abundance: -; d_gene: -; v_gene: TRBV29-1; j_gene: TRBJ1-1; CDR3nt: TGCAGCGTTGAGCGACACATGAACACTGAAGCTTTCTTT; CDR3aa: CSVERHMNTEAFF
abundance: -; d_gene: TRBD1; v_gene: TRBV18; j_gene: TRBJ2-5; CDR3nt: TGTGCCAGCTCCGCAGGGGGACAGGGGGCAAAGGACTCCTGGGGAATTCAAGAGACCCAGTACTTC; CDR3aa: CASSAGGQGAKDSWGIQETQYF
abundance: -; d_gene: TRBD1; v_gene: TRBV5-6; j_gene: TRBJ2-2; CDR3nt: TGTGCCAGCAGCCTGACAGACAGGGTAAACACCGGGGAGCTGTTTTTT; CDR3aa: CASSLTDRVNTGELFF
abundance: -; d_gene: TRBD2; v_gene: TRBV11-3; j_gene: TRBJ2-1; CDR3nt: TGTGCCAGCAGCTTAGAGCGGGAGGGCCGAGGGCCCGCCTACAATGAGCAGTTCTTC; CDR3aa: CASSLEREGRGPAYNEQFF
abundance: -; d_gene: TRBD2; v_gene: TRBV27; j_gene: TRBJ2-2; CDR3nt: TGTGCCAGCAGACAAGCGGGAGGGGGCGCCGGGGAGCTGTTTTTT; CDR3aa: CASRQAGGGAGELFF
abundance: -; d_gene: -; v_gene: TRBV7-3; j_gene: TRBJ2-1; CDR3nt: TGTGCCAGCAGCCTAACCGGCTCCTACAATGAGCAGTTCTTC; CDR3aa: CASSLTGSYNEQFF
abundance: -; d_gene: TRBD1; v_gene: TRBV5-8; j_gene: TRBJ2-1; CDR3nt: TGTGCCAGCAGCCTGGGGACAGGGCTTTCCTACAATGAGCAGTTCTTC; CDR3aa: CASSLGTGLSYNEQFF
abundance: -; d_gene: -; v_gene: TRBV7-2; j_gene: TRBJ2-5; CDR3nt: TGTGCCAGCAGCCACATAAAGGCAGAGACCCAGTACTTC; CDR3aa: CASSHIKAETQYF
abundance: -; d_gene: -; v_gene: TRBV5-4; j_gene: TRBJ1-6; CDR3nt: TGTGCCAGCAGCTTTTGGCCCAAGGGCTTAAATTCACCCCTCCACTTT; CDR3aa: CASSFWPKGLNSPLHF
abundance: -; d_gene: -; v_gene: TRBV6-2/TRBV6-3; j_gene: TRBJ2-1; CDR3nt: TGTGCCAGCAGCCCCGCTGTGATCCGGAATGAGCAGTTCTTC; CDR3aa: CASSPAVIRNEQFF
abundance: -; d_gene: TRBD2; v_gene: TRBV18; j_gene: TRBJ2-7; CDR3nt: TGTGCCAGCTCACCCGGACTAGTAACCTACGAGCAGTACTTC; CDR3aa: CASSPGLVTYEQYF
abundance: once; d_gene: TRBD1; v_gene: TRBV6-5; j_gene: TRBJ2-7; CDR3nt: TGTGCCAGCAGGATAAGGACAGGAATCTACGAGCAGTACTTC; CDR3aa: CASRIRTGIYEQYF
abundance: -; d_gene: -; v_gene: TRBV7-8; j_gene: TRBJ1-5; CDR3nt: TGTGCCAGCAGCTCTAACCGAATCACGGGGTTTAGCAATCAGCCCCAGCATTTT; CDR3aa: CASSSNRITGFSNQPQHF
abundance: once; d_gene: -; v_gene: TRBV28; j_gene: TRBJ1-6; CDR3nt: TGTGCCAGCAGAATCATGGCACAGGTTAATTCACCCCTCCACTTT; CDR3aa: CASRIMAQVNSPLHF
abundance: -; d_gene: -; v_gene: TRBV27; j_gene: TRBJ2-2; CDR3nt: TGTGCCAGCAGCCTAGGCCTACTAGTTCTATGTAGTTGTGGGGAGCTGTTTTTT; CDR3aa: CASSLGLLVLCSCGELFF
abundance: -; d_gene: TRBD1; v_gene: TRBV30; j_gene: TRBJ2-7; CDR3nt: TGTGCCTGGAGTGTACGAACGGGACAGGGATTTTACGAGCAGTACTTC; CDR3aa: CAWSVRTGQGFYEQYF
abundance: -; d_gene: -; v_gene: TRBV4-1; j_gene: TRBJ2-1; CDR3nt: TGCGCCAGCAGCCGCCAATCCGGGGGTAACAATGAGCAGTTCTTC; CDR3aa: CASSRQSGGNNEQFF
abundance: -; d_gene: TRBD1; v_gene: TRBV3-1/TRBV3-2; j_gene: TRBJ2-7; CDR3nt: TGTGCCAGCAGCCCCGGACAGGGAACCTACGAGCAGTACTTC; CDR3aa: CASSPGQGTYEQYF
abundance: -; d_gene: TRBD1; v_gene: TRBV4-2; j_gene: TRBJ1-2; CDR3nt: TGTGCCAGCAGCCAAGGGACAGGGCCTGGCTACACCTTC; CDR3aa: CASSQGTGPGYTF
abundance: few; d_gene: TRBD1; v_gene: TRBV24-1; j_gene: TRBJ1-1; CDR3nt: TGTGCCACCAGTGATTCCGGACAGGGGGCGTATATGAACACTGAAGCTTTCTTT; CDR3aa: CATSDSGQGAYMNTEAFF
abundance: once; d_gene: TRBD1; v_gene: TRBV24-1; j_gene: TRBJ2-2; CDR3nt: TGTGCCACCAGTGACCGACAGGGATACGGGGAGCTGTTTTTT; CDR3aa: CATSDRQGYGELFF
abundance: -; d_gene: -; v_gene: TRBV10-2; j_gene: TRBJ2-4; CDR3nt: TGCGCCAGCTCAGGTGGGGCCAAAAACATTCAGTACTTC; CDR3aa: CASSGGAKNIQYF
abundance: -; d_gene: -; v_gene: TRBV12-3/TRBV12-4; j_gene: TRBJ1-1; CDR3nt: TGTGCCAGCAGCCTCGGACGTGAAGCTTTCTTT; CDR3aa: CASSLGREAFF
abundance: -; d_gene: -; v_gene: TRBV24-1; j_gene: TRBJ1-5; CDR3nt: TGTGCCACAGGAGGCAGGGGAAATCAGCCCCAGCATTTT; CDR3aa: CATGGRGNQPQHF
abundance: -; d_gene: -; v_gene: TRBV27; j_gene: TRBJ2-1; CDR3nt: TGTGCCAGCACCCAAACCCACTCCGGGGTGGATGAGCAGTTCTTC; CDR3aa: CASTQTHSGVDEQFF
abundance: -; d_gene: -; v_gene: TRBV7-2; j_gene: TRBJ1-1; CDR3nt: TGTGCCAGCAGCGGCTTAGGGGGGTACACTGAAGCTTTCTTT; CDR3aa: CASSGLGGYTEAFF
abundance: -; d_gene: -; v_gene: TRBV5-1; j_gene: TRBJ1-4; CDR3nt: TGCGCCAGCAGCTCTGACAGAGTTACCGCAACTAATGAAAAACTGTTTTTT; CDR3aa: CASSSDRVTATNEKLFF
abundance: -; d_gene: -; v_gene: TRBV10-3; j_gene: TRBJ1-6; CDR3nt: TGTGCCATCAGGCCCGACAGGCTAAATTCACCCCTCCACTTT; CDR3aa: CAIRPDRLNSPLHF
abundance: -; d_gene: TRBD1; v_gene: TRBV30; j_gene: TRBJ1-2; CDR3nt: TGTGCCTGGGGCGACAGGGATTATGGCTACACCTTC; CDR3aa: CAWGDRDYGYTF
abundance: -; d_gene: -; v_gene: TRBV9; j_gene: TRBJ1-1; CDR3nt: TGTGCCAGCAGCGTAGGACCCTACCAGGGGAACACTGAAGCTTTCTTT; CDR3aa: CASSVGPYQGNTEAFF
abundance: -; d_gene: TRBD2; v_gene: TRBV7-6; j_gene: TRBJ2-7; CDR3nt: TGTGCCAGCAGCTTTGGGGGACTAGCGGAACCTTCCTACGAGCAGTACTTC; CDR3aa: CASSFGGLAEPSYEQYF
abundance: -; d_gene: -; v_gene: TRBV5-1; j_gene: TRBJ2-3; CDR3nt: TGCGCCAGCAGCTCCGGGGACACAGATACGCAGTATTTT; CDR3aa: CASSSGDTDTQYF
abundance: -; d_gene: -; v_gene: TRBV19; j_gene: TRBJ1-4; CDR3nt: TGTGCCAGTAGATGGAAAGGGGGAGGGAATGAAAAACTGTTTTTT; CDR3aa: CASRWKGGGNEKLFF
abundance: -; d_gene: TRBD1; v_gene: TRBV30; j_gene: TRBJ1-1; CDR3nt: TGTGCCTGGAGTGGAGGGACAGGGTACACTGAAGCTTTCTTT; CDR3aa: CAWSGGTGYTEAFF
abundance: -; d_gene: -; v_gene: TRBV10-3; j_gene: TRBJ2-7; CDR3nt: TGTGCCATCAGTTGGGGCCTGGACGGCGAGCAGTACTTC; CDR3aa: CAISWGLDGEQYF
abundance: -; d_gene: TRBD1; v_gene: TRBV6-5; j_gene: TRBJ2-3; CDR3nt: TGTGCCAGCAGCCGGGACAGTGGCCTGCCAGATACGCAGTATTTT; CDR3aa: CASSRDSGLPDTQYF
abundance: -; d_gene: TRBD2; v_gene: TRBV27; j_gene: TRBJ2-7; CDR3nt: TGTGCCAGCAGTTTAGGAGCGGGAGGGCGGAGCTCCTACGAGCAGTACTTC; CDR3aa: CASSLGAGGRSSYEQYF
abundance: -; d_gene: -; v_gene: TRBV2; j_gene: TRBJ1-1; CDR3nt: TGTGCCAGCACCAACCAGGGGATGAACACTGAAGCTTTCTTT; CDR3aa: CASTNQGMNTEAFF
abundance: -; d_gene: -; v_gene: TRBV3-1/TRBV3-2; j_gene: TRBJ2-7; CDR3nt: TGTGCCAGCAGCCAATACATGCGAGGCGTCTACGAGCAGTACTTC; CDR3aa: CASSQYMRGVYEQYF
abundance: -; d_gene: -; v_gene: TRBV24-1; j_gene: TRBJ2-1; CDR3nt: TGTGCCACCAGTGAACTAAACAATGAGCAGTTCTTC; CDR3aa: CATSELNNEQFF
abundance: -; d_gene: -; v_gene: TRBV27; j_gene: TRBJ2-7; CDR3nt: TGTGCCAGCAGTTCTGACGGGGCTAGCCTGTACTACGAGCAGTACTTC; CDR3aa: CASSSDGASLYYEQYF
abundance: -; d_gene: TRBD1; v_gene: TRBV4-1; j_gene: TRBJ2-7; CDR3nt: TGCGCCAGCAGCCAGCGGACAGGGGGCGGGTACGAGCAGTACTTC; CDR3aa: CASSQRTGGGYEQYF
abundance: -; d_gene: TRBD1; v_gene: TRBV2; j_gene: TRBJ2-2; CDR3nt: TGTGCCAGCACCCCGGGACAGGGTGTCGGCACCGGGGAGCTGTTTTTT; CDR3aa: CASTPGQGVGTGELFF
abundance: -; d_gene: -; v_gene: TRBV11-3; j_gene: TRBJ1-1; CDR3nt: TGTGCCAGCCTCTCAATTAACGGGGTGAACACTGAAGCTTTCTTT; CDR3aa: CASLSINGVNTEAFF
abundance: -; d_gene: -; v_gene: TRBV28; j_gene: TRBJ1-4; CDR3nt: TGTGCCAGCAGTTCCTCGGACAGTAATGAAAAACTGTTTTTT; CDR3aa: CASSSSDSNEKLFF
abundance: once; d_gene: TRBD1; v_gene: TRBV7-2; j_gene: TRBJ1-1; CDR3nt: TGTGCCAGCAGCTTGGACAGGGGCATGAACACTGAAGCTTTCTTT; CDR3aa: CASSLDRGMNTEAFF
abundance: -; d_gene: -; v_gene: TRBV5-1; j_gene: TRBJ2-1; CDR3nt: TGCGCCAGCAGCCCTTTGGGGGGGCCCGAGGGGTTCTTC; CDR3aa: CASSPLGGPEGFF
abundance: -; d_gene: -; v_gene: TRBV28; j_gene: TRBJ1-6; CDR3nt: TGTGCCAGCAGTCTGGGAGGCGGCTATAATTCACCCCTCCACTTT; CDR3aa: CASSLGGGYNSPLHF
abundance: -; d_gene: TRBD2; v_gene: TRBV4-2; j_gene: TRBJ2-1; CDR3nt: TGTGCCAGCAGCCCTCCTCCCACTAGCGGAAATTACAATGAGCAGTTCTTC; CDR3aa: CASSPPPTSGNYNEQFF
abundance: -; d_gene: -; v_gene: TRBV28; j_gene: TRBJ1-4; CDR3nt: TGTGCCAGCAGTTACTCCAGGGTCGCTAATGAAAAACTGTTTTTT; CDR3aa: CASSYSRVANEKLFF